The 20 T cell receptor beta chains below were found in one sample sequenced in a study of blood T cell repertoires in COVID-19. The assay was immunoSEQ multiplex PCR, and TCRdb's table has in-frame clones only and misses some. The table has around 300,000 clones, 87% seen once. The sample taken for sequencing was PBMCs or T cells enriched from blood (not recorded which). The receptors come from a woman aged 25 to 39 who had recovered from COVID-19.

The rearrangement uses TRBV3-1 (or the pseudogene TRBV3-2) and TRBJ2-2; 8 positions match TRBD1. Germline-derived CDR1 and CDR2 are LGHDT and YNNKEL (reference sequence). After removal of 4 bases from V and 3 bases from J, the junction contained 4 bases not matched to a gene. CDR3 size: 15 residues. The CDR3 DNA follows: TGTGCCAGCAGCCGCTACAGGGGGGACACCGGGGAGCTGTTTTTT. As protein: CASSRYRGDTGELFF.

V usage is TRBV4-1 and J usage is TRBJ2-2, with D unclear. This CDR3 has 14 amino acids. Germline CDR1 reads MGHRA; CDR2 reads YSYEKL. V shed 1 base and J shed 5 bases, with 8 bases lying between them. CDR3 residues: CASSQVGATGELFF. The CDR3 DNA reads as TGCGCCAGCAGCCAAGTAGGAGCAACCGGGGAGCTGTTTTTT.

The chain couples TRBV4-1 to TRBJ1-1; D uncertain. The CDR3 consists of 14 residues. V dropped 4 bases and J dropped 0 bases, with 9 bases sitting between them. Germline loops: CDR1 MGHRA, CDR2 YSYEKL. CDR3 amino acids: CASSLQAMNTEAFF. As DNA, the CDR3 is TGCGCCAGCAGCCTCCAGGCCATGAACACTGAAGCTTTCTTT.

This rearrangement joins TRBV7-9 to TRBJ2-7; D possibly corresponds to TRBD2 (6 bases). The germline V gene has CDR1 SEHNR and CDR2 FQNEAQ (reference sequence). The V end lost 4 bases, the J end lost 3 bases, and 22 bases lay between the germline ends. The CDR3 sequence is 17 residues long. CDR3 residues: CASSSHGGTMAFYEQYF. The CDR3 DNA reads as TGTGCCAGCAGCTCTCACGGAGGGACGATGGCCTTCTACGAGCAGTACTTC.

The gene calls are TRBV5-4 and TRBJ2-7; the D gene is possibly TRBD2 (6 bases). With 1 base removed from V and 0 bases from J, the gap between germline ends came to 11 bases. The CDR3 totals 15 residues. Germline lookup yields CDR1 SGHNT and CDR2 YYREEE (reference sequence). The CDR3 is CASSLSPGSSYEQYF. The CDR3 DNA reads TGTGCCAGCAGCTTGTCCCCCGGGAGCTCCTACGAGCAGTACTTC.

V gene TRBV29-1 combines with J gene TRBJ1-1; TRBD1 agrees at 8 bases. CDR1 is SQVTM, CDR2 ANQGSEA, per germline. J gave up 6 bases and V 3 bases, and 12 bases lay outside the gene matches. There are 15 residues in the CDR3. DNA for the CDR3: TGCAGCGTTGAGGACCCGGACAGGGTGTTCCCTGAAGCTTTCTTT. Amino acids: CSVEDPDRVFPEAFF.

The chain couples TRBV6-5 to TRBJ2-3, with a tentative D call TRBD1 (5 bases). The germline gives CDR1 MNHEY, CDR2 SVGAGI. Deletions cut 7 bases from V and 8 bases from J, with 16 bases between. The CDR3 extends over 13 amino acids. CDR3 in amino acids: CASTRQGGATQYF. CDR3 in DNA: TGTGCCAGCACGCGGCAGGGCGGTGCTACGCAGTATTTT.

V usage is TRBV3-1 (or the pseudogene TRBV3-2) and J usage is TRBJ1-1; 7 bases line up with TRBD1. The CDR3 has 15 amino acids. Germline lookup yields CDR1 LGHDT and CDR2 YNNKEL (reference sequence). The junction had 8 bases not matched to a gene; V was cut back by 5 bases and J by 2 bases. The CDR3 region is CASSSTGTANTEAFF. In DNA, the CDR3 is TGTGCCAGCAGCTCCACTGGGACAGCTAACACTGAAGCTTTCTTT.

Only a few counts were recorded for this clone. The J gene is TRBJ1-5, the V gene TRBV2; 9 bases are a match to TRBD1. V gave up 2 bases and J gave up 4 bases; unmatched junction bases: 6. The CDR3 is made up of 16 amino acids. Germline V gene data show CDR1 as SNHLY and CDR2 as FYNNEI. The CDR3: CASSEIGTGWNQPQHF. The CDR3 DNA reads as TGTGCCAGCAGTGAAATCGGGACAGGGTGGAATCAGCCCCAGCATTTT.

The rearrangement uses TRBV5-5 and TRBJ1-1; 9 nucleotides line up with TRBD1. The V gene's germline CDR1 is SGHKS and CDR2 YYEKEE (reference sequence). This CDR3 spans 14 amino acids. V gave up 3 bases and J gave up 5 bases; unmatched junction bases: 5. The CDR3 loop is CASSSQGANTEAFF. The CDR3 DNA is TGTGCCAGCAGCTCACAGGGGGCGAATACTGAAGCTTTCTTT.

This sequence joins TRBV6-5 and TRBJ1-2; perhaps TRBD1 as D (6 bases). In germline, CDR1 is MNHEY, CDR2 SVGAGI. Trimming stripped 0 bases from V and 6 bases from J, with 11 bases between. CDR3 length equals 14 residues. CDR3 sequence reads: CASSYSQGSDGYTF. CDR3 bases: TGTGCCAGCAGTTACTCACAGGGATCGGATGGCTACACCTTC.

V usage is TRBV4-1 and J usage is TRBJ1-6, with D perhaps matching TRBD1 (6 bases). V lost 4 bases and J lost 9, with 7 bases in between. CDR1 MGHRA and CDR2 YSYEKL come from the germline V gene. The CDR3 runs 12 residues. CDR3 protein: CASSLTGSPLHF. CDR3 bases: TGCGCCAGCAGCCTGACAGGTTCACCCCTCCACTTT.

This chain uses TRBV10-3 with TRBJ1-1; D possibly corresponds to TRBD1 (6 bases). CDR1 is ENHRY, CDR2 SYGVKD, per germline. The V and J ends lost 11 bases and 3 bases respectively, with 19 bases between them. This CDR3 spans 14 amino acids. For the CDR3, the DNA is TGTGCCTCAACTAGACAGGTTGCGGACACTGAAGCTTTCTTT. It codes for CASTRQVADTEAFF.

V and J are TRBV27 and TRBJ1-1; maybe TRBD1 (5 bases). Deletions cut 8 bases from V and 9 bases from J, with 16 bases between. This CDR3 is 12 amino acids long. Germline CDR1 and CDR2: MNHEY and SMNVEV (reference sequence). In DNA form, the CDR3 reads TGTGCCAGCCAGAACACAGGTGCGAAAGCTTTCTTT. Protein sequence: CASQNTGAKAFF.

The J gene is TRBJ1-1, the V gene TRBV30; the match to TRBD1 covers 9 bases. The CDR3 totals 17 residues. The germline CDR1 and CDR2 sequences are GTSNPN and SVGIG (reference sequence). V lost 4 bases and J lost 0; bases outside the gene matches: 12. The CDR3 bases are TGTGCCTGGACCCGCACAGGGGGCGGGGTTCTGAACACTGAAGCTTTCTTT. Amino acids: CAWTRTGGGVLNTEAFF.

The gene calls are TRBV7-6 and TRBJ1-2, with no clear D. The CDR3 sequence is 16 residues long. Germline CDR1 is SGHVS and CDR2 is FNYEAQ. V was pared by 3 bases and J by 2 bases, with 16 bases between. CDR3 sequence (DNA): TGTGCCAGCAGCTTTTCCTGGCAGGCACTCAACTATGGCTACACCTTC. It codes for CASSFSWQALNYGYTF.

The rearrangement uses TRBV28 and TRBJ1-3, with 7 positions matching TRBD1. J was trimmed by 2 bases and V by 8 bases; bases with no gene match: 9. CDR1 and CDR2 from the germline V gene are MDHEN and SYDVKM. This CDR3 spans 15 amino acids. This chain's CDR3 is CASLGKGAAGNTIYF. In DNA, the CDR3 is TGTGCCAGCCTGGGGAAGGGGGCAGCTGGAAACACCATATATTTT.

The rearrangement joins TRBV4-3 to TRBJ1-6; TRBD1 is a possible D gene (5 bases). Germline values: CDR1 LGHNA, CDR2 YSLEER. V lost 1 base, J lost 6 bases, and 16 bases lay in between. The CDR3 length is 17 residues. The CDR3 reads CASSQGRRGEGNSPLHF. The CDR3, as DNA: TGCGCCAGCAGCCAAGGCCGGCGGGGGGAAGGTAATTCACCCCTCCACTTT.

This clone was counted only a few times. The chain joins TRBV5-1 to TRBJ1-2; 8 bases agree with TRBD1. Trimming removed 4 bases from V and 8 bases from J; junction bases left unmatched: 7. The CDR3 sequence is 13 residues long. Germline loops: CDR1 SGHRS, CDR2 YFSETQ. CDR3 sequence (DNA): TGCGCCAGCAGCCCATACGACAGGGGAGGCTACACCTTC. It is translated as CASSPYDRGGYTF.

The chain links TRBV9 to TRBJ1-1, with 9 bases aligning to TRBD1. In germline, CDR1 is SGDLS, CDR2 YYNGEE. The CDR3 is made up of 15 amino acids. With V trimmed by 4 bases and J by 1 base, 5 bases remained unmatched. DNA for the CDR3: TGTGCCAGCAGCCCCCAGACAGGGGGGAACACTGAAGCTTTCTTT. It is translated as CASSPQTGGNTEAFF.